Following are 15 T cell receptor beta chains from one sample sequenced in a study of human T cells and chemical hapten exposure. Sample time point: healthy volunteer bleed at 2 weeks. Extraction yielded total RNA from whole blood (unfractionated). TCRdb reprocessed the RACE reads via MiXCR and lists one record per CDR3 protein. The data show 35,000 to 50,000 distinct CDR3 sequences, 4.3% seen once. The sequenced sample consisted of whole blood. Receptor source: a female donor in good health. Some clones in this sample may be carry-over from other donors' samples.

This clonotype was observed many times. The chain joins TRBV30 to TRBJ2-7; the D is unclear. From germline, CDR1 is GTSNPN and CDR2 SVGIG (reference sequence). The CDR3 length is 17 residues. V shed 0 bases and J shed 0 bases, with 18 bases lying between them. This CDR3 is CAWSVLGWAESSYEQYF. As DNA, the CDR3 is TGTGCCTGGAGTGTACTGGGATGGGCAGAGAGCTCCTACGAGCAGTACTTC. Using reference TRBV30 and TRBJ2-7 for the parts outside the CDR3, the full variable domain is SQTIHQWPATLVQPVGSPLSLECTVEGTSNPNLYWYRQAAGRGLQLLFYSVGIGQISSEVPQNLSASRPQDRQFILSSKKLLLSDSGFYLCAWSVLGWAESSYEQYFGPGTRLTVT.

The sample holds many counts of this clonotype. V usage is TRBV4-3 and J usage is TRBJ1-2; D is unresolved. Between the trimmed V and J ends, which lost 2 bases and 5 bases, there was a span of 12 bases. This CDR3 spans 14 amino acids. Germline V lookup: CDR1 LGHNA, CDR2 YSLEER. CDR3 bases: TGCGCCAGCAGCCAAAGTACAGCCACATATGGCTACACCTTC. Translated: CASSQSTATYGYTF.

This clonotype was found many times. The chain joins TRBV4-3 to TRBJ2-2; tentatively, D is TRBD1 (5 bases). Germline CDR1 and CDR2: LGHNA and YSLEER. The germline V and J ends were trimmed by 0 bases and 2 bases, with 19 bases remaining between them. CDR3 length: 19 residues. The DNA of the CDR3 is TGCGCCAGCAGCCAAGATTACGGGTCTCAAGGGGTAAACACCGGGGAGCTGTTTTTT. Translation: CASSQDYGSQGVNTGELFF.

This clonotype occurred many times. The CDR3 sequence: CASSPDGENTEAFF. The CDR3 DNA reads as TGTGCCAGCAGTCCGGATGGGGAGAACACTGAAGCTTTCTTT. The rearrangement uses TRBV6-2 or TRBV6-3 and TRBJ1-1; D is undetermined. The CDR3 sequence is 14 residues long. With 5 bases removed from V and 1 base from J, the gap between germline ends came to 11 bases. CDR1 and CDR2 (germline): MNHEY, SVGEGT.

This clonotype was counted ten times or more. This chain links TRBV5-5 with TRBJ2-5; D unresolved. V lost 0 bases, J lost 1 base, and 13 bases lay in between. Germline V gene sequence: CDR1 SGHKS, CDR2 YYEKEE (reference sequence). The CDR3 has 16 residues. In nucleotides, the CDR3 is TGTGCCAGCAGCTTGGGGACGCTGTTGGCCCAAGAGACCCAGTACTTC. Its protein is CASSLGTLLAQETQYF.

This clonotype has only a few counts. The V call is TRBV5-1, the J call TRBJ2-7, with D perhaps matching TRBD1 (5 bases). In germline, CDR1 is SGHRS, CDR2 YFSETQ. The V gene lost 2 bases and the J gene lost 1 base, with 10 bases spanning the gap. This CDR3 is 14 amino acids long. This CDR3 is CASSFSQGSYEQYF. CDR3 nucleotide sequence: TGCGCCAGCAGCTTTAGCCAGGGATCCTACGAGCAGTACTTC.

This clonotype has at least ten counts. The V call is TRBV3-1, the J call TRBJ2-3; no clear D gene. V was cut by 1 base and J by 1 base, with 9 bases left in between. The CDR3 is 15 amino acids. Germline V CDR1 and CDR2: LGHDT, YNNKEL (reference sequence). The CDR3 coding sequence is TGTGCCAGCAGCCAAGGGCAGGAGCGCACAGATACGCAGTATTTT. Protein product: CASSQGQERTDTQYF.

This clonotype was counted ten times or more. The rearrangement links TRBV13 to TRBJ1-4, with a possible D match to TRBD1 (5 bases). The CDR3 has 16 amino acids. CDR1 is PRHDT, CDR2 FYEKMQ, per germline (reference sequence). Trimming shortened V by 5 bases and J by 8 bases, and 21 bases separated the two germline ends. The CDR3 nucleotides read TGTGCCAGCAGCATCTCAGGGTCCAGGAGGAAAGAAAAACTGTTTTTT. It specifies CASSISGSRRKEKLFF. The full variable domain, completed using reference TRBV13 and TRBJ1-4, is AAGVIQSPRHLIKEKRETATLKCYPIPRHDTVYWYQQGPGQDPQFLISFYEKMQSDKGSIPDRFSAQQFSDYHSELNMSSLELGDSALYFCASSISGSRRKEKLFFGSGTQLSVL.

At least ten counts were recorded for this clonotype. This chain connects TRBV12-3 or TRBV12-4 to TRBJ1-1, with D maybe TRBD1 (6 bases). CDR3 size: 14 residues. V was shortened by 3 bases and J by 6 bases, with 14 bases between the two germline ends. Written as DNA, the CDR3 is TGTGCCAGCAGTTTGAGCGGGGGCGGTTCTGAAGCTTTCTTT. Translated: CASSLSGGGSEAFF.

This clonotype has only a few counts. J is TRBJ1-4 and V is TRBV4-3; 9 bases fit TRBD1. V lost 4 bases and J lost 0; bases outside the gene matches: 3. CDR1 is LGHNA, CDR2 YSLEER, per germline. The CDR3 sequence is 16 residues long. CDR3 region: CASSPDRGSTNEKLFF. In DNA, the CDR3 is TGCGCCAGCAGCCCGGACAGGGGATCAACTAATGAAAAACTGTTTTTT.

This clonotype showed up many times. The chain is built from TRBV7-2 and TRBJ1-2; no reliable D call. The V end was cut by 3 bases, the J end by 0 bases, with 8 bases between. The CDR3 has 14 residues. Germline V gene lookup returns CDR1 SGHTA and CDR2 FQGNSA. The DNA of the CDR3 is TGTGCCAGCAGCTTTCGGAACACTAACTATGGCTACACCTTC. Its protein product is CASSFRNTNYGYTF.

This clonotype came up many times. The V and J genes are TRBV4-1 and TRBJ2-7; 7 positions match TRBD1. The CDR3 totals 17 residues. J lost 3 bases, V lost 4 bases, and 15 bases had no gene match. The V gene's germline CDR1 is MGHRA and CDR2 YSYEKL. The DNA of the CDR3 is TGCGCCAGCAGCCTAGAGAGCACTGGGACAGCGAGCTACGAGCAGTACTTC. Residues: CASSLESTGTASYEQYF.

This chain connects TRBV7-2 to TRBJ2-5; the D gene is possibly TRBD2 (5 bases). The CDR3 runs to 14 residues. CDR1 is SGHTA and CDR2 is FQGNSA in the germline V gene. V dropped 3 bases and J dropped 1 base, with 9 bases sitting between them. The CDR3 loop is CASSFSGTQETQYF. As DNA, the CDR3 is TGTGCCAGCAGCTTCAGCGGTACCCAAGAGACCCAGTACTTC.

This clonotype came up many times. The V and J genes are TRBV7-2 and TRBJ1-1; D gene uncertain. The germline gives CDR1 SGHTA, CDR2 FQGNSA. With 2 bases removed from V and 5 bases from J, the gap between germline ends came to 3 bases. The CDR3 spans 11 residues. The CDR3 is CASSLWTEAFF. CDR3 sequence (DNA): TGTGCCAGCAGCTTATGGACTGAAGCTTTCTTT.

This clonotype was observed at least ten times. This chain uses TRBV29-1 with TRBJ2-1, with D possibly matching TRBD1 (6 bases). The CDR3 is 16 residues long. Per germline, CDR1 SQVTM and CDR2 ANQGSEA. V gave up 1 base and J gave up 2 bases, with 15 bases separating them. CDR3: CSVEVGTGKAYNEQFF. In DNA form, the CDR3 reads TGCAGCGTTGAAGTGGGAACAGGGAAGGCCTACAATGAGCAGTTCTTC.